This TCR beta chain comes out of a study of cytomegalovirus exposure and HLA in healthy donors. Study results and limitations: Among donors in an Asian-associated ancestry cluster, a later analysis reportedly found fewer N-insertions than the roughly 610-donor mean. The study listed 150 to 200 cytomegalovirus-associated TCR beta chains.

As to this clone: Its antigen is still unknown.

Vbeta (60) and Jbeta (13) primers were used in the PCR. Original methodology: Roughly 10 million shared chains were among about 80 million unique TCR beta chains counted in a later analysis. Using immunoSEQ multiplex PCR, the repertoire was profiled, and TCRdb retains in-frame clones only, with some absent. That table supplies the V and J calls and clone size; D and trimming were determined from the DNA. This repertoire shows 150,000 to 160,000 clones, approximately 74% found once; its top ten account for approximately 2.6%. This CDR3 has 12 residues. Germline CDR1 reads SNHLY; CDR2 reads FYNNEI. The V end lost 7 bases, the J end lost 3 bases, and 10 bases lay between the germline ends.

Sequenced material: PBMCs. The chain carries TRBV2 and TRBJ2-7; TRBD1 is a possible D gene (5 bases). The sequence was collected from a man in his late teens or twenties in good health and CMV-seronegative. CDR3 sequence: CASIEQGYEQYF. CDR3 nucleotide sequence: TGTGCCAGCATCGAGCAGGGCTACGAGCAGTACTTC.